The subject of this entry is one T cell receptor beta chain. Its antigen is unidentified. The data belong to a study of T cells in Graves' hyperthyroidism and ophthalmopathy. About the study: Initial diagnosis, before any treatment, was when peripheral blood was collected. General study results and limits: Onset of ophthalmopathy came a median approximately 6.8 months after the model predicted it.

TCR beta CDR3 sequences were amplified from RNA transcripts. Using the HTBI primer set, a first-round RT-PCR was run on the TCR CDR3. TCRdb fed the multiplex PCR reads into MiXCR, producing one record per CDR3 protein. Altogether some 350,000 distinct CDR3 sequences are present, 25% being singletons, with the ten largest covering about 70%. It was considered stable Graves' hyperthyroidism when ophthalmopathy did not progress within 18 months. It was uncontrolled infection, other autoimmune disease, pregnancy or lactation that excluded patients. Germline V gene data show CDR1 as ENHRY and CDR2 as SYGVKD. The CDR3 length is 15 residues. The V segment lost 2 bases and the J segment 4 bases; nucleotides outside the gene matches: 7.

The sample was blood. The TCR was taken from a man over 45 with Graves' hyperthyroidism. The chain couples TRBV10-3 to TRBJ1-1; 7 nucleotides match TRBD1. CDR3 nucleotides: TGTGCCATCAGTGAGGACCCCCAGGGGGTCACTGAAGCTTTCTTT. This encodes CAISEDPQGVTEAFF.